Following are 9 T cell receptor beta chains from one sample sequenced in a study of PD-L1 blockade in urothelial cancer. Profiling relied on immunoSEQ multiplex PCR, and the TCRdb table lists in-frame clones only, not all of them. The sample lists tens of thousands of clones, around nine tenths occurring once. Time point indicated: pretreatment peripheral blood. The sequencing used PBMCs, collected around atezolizumab (anti-PD-L1) treatment. These receptors all come from a woman aged 55-69 years with urothelial cancer.

This clone was detected only once. The V call is TRBV7-2, the J call TRBJ2-7; D is perhaps TRBD2 (5 bases). Trimming pared 4 bases from V and 2 bases from J, leaving 15 bases between. CDR3 size: 15 residues. Germline loops: CDR1 SGHTA, CDR2 FQGNSA. As DNA, the CDR3 is TGTGCCAGCAGCTCCCGGACTTTAACGCCCTACGAGCAGTACTTC. Translating gives CASSSRTLTPYEQYF.

This clone is a singleton in its sample. The V gene is TRBV5-1, the J gene TRBJ2-2, with D possibly being TRBD1 (6 bases). Germline values: CDR1 SGHRS, CDR2 YFSETQ. V lost 1 base and J lost 6, with 10 bases in between. The CDR3 is 14 amino acids. The CDR3: CASSLRTASGELFF. CDR3 nucleotide sequence: TGCGCCAGCAGCTTGCGGACAGCCTCCGGGGAGCTGTTTTTT.

In DNA, the CDR3 is TGTGCCAGCAGCTTAATCCTAGCGGGGGGGAGAACCCAGTACTTC. It encodes CASSLILAGGRTQYF. This rearrangement joins TRBV13 to TRBJ2-5; 12 positions agree with TRBD2. Germline loops: CDR1 PRHDT, CDR2 FYEKMQ (reference sequence). This CDR3 contains 15 residues. Unmatched junction bases numbered 6, after V lost 2 bases and J lost 8 bases. Combining the CDR3 with reference TRBV13 and TRBJ2-5 gives the whole variable domain AAGVIQSPRHLIKEKRETATLKCYPIPRHDTVYWYQQGPGQDPQFLISFYEKMQSDKGSIPDRFSAQQFSDYHSELNMSSLELGDSALYFCASSLILAGGRTQYFGPGTRLLVL.

The chain links TRBV6-7 to TRBJ2-7, with 9 bases lining up with TRBD2. TRBV6-7 qualifies as an ORF whose function is uncertain. After removal of 2 bases from V and 5 bases from J, the junction contained 10 bases not matched to a gene. The CDR3 loop spans 16 amino acids. DNA of the CDR3: TGTGCCAGCAGTTACCCCAGGGATAGCGGGAGTAACGAGCAGTACTTC. Amino acids: CASSYPRDSGSNEQYF.

The rearrangement uses TRBV25-1 and TRBJ1-1, with a possible D match to TRBD1 (6 bases). The CDR3 consists of 13 residues. With 1 base removed from V and 7 bases from J, the gap between germline ends came to 10 bases. In germline, CDR1 is MGHDK, CDR2 SYGVNS. The CDR3 DNA reads as TGTGCCAGCAGTGAATGGACAGCGGATGAAGCTTTCTTT. Its protein product is CASSEWTADEAFF.

Worth noting for this clone: The same CDR3 can be traced to other DNA sequences in this sample. The chain is built from TRBV7-8 and TRBJ1-5, with a weak D call TRBD1 (6 bases). Germline CDR1 is SGHVS and CDR2 is FQNEAQ. Trimming pared 3 bases from V and 1 base from J, leaving 10 bases between. CDR3 size: 15 residues. In nucleotides, the CDR3 is TGTGCCAGCAGCTTGTTGACAGGCAGCAATCAGCCCCAGCATTTT. Its translation is CASSLLTGSNQPQHF.

This chain uses TRBV6-5 with TRBJ2-3, with D possibly TRBD1 on 6 matching bases. Trimming pared 5 bases from V and 4 bases from J, leaving 13 bases between. CDR3 size: 14 residues. The germline V gene encodes CDR1 MNHEY and CDR2 SVGAGI. CDR3 DNA sequence: TGTGCCAGCAGTCCGACCGGGACACCAGATACGCAGTATTTT. It translates to CASSPTGTPDTQYF.

The chain carries TRBV27 and TRBJ2-7, with 10 bases lining up with TRBD1. The V segment lost 7 bases and the J segment 4 bases; nucleotides outside the gene matches: 19. Germline V gene lookup returns CDR1 MNHEY and CDR2 SMNVEV (reference sequence). CDR3 length: 18 amino acids. The CDR3 here is CASKTGTGVGRTPYEQYF. In nucleotides, the CDR3 is TGTGCCAGCAAGACCGGGACAGGGGTTGGTCGGACTCCTTACGAGCAGTACTTC.

The chain carries TRBV18 and TRBJ1-1; TRBD1 is a possible D gene (6 bases). V shed 4 bases and J shed 1 base, with 10 bases lying between them. This CDR3 region has 14 residues. Germline-derived CDR1 and CDR2 are KGHSH and LQKENI. The CDR3 protein is CASSRSRGNTEAFF. As DNA, the CDR3 is TGTGCCAGCTCACGATCCAGGGGGAACACTGAAGCTTTCTTT.